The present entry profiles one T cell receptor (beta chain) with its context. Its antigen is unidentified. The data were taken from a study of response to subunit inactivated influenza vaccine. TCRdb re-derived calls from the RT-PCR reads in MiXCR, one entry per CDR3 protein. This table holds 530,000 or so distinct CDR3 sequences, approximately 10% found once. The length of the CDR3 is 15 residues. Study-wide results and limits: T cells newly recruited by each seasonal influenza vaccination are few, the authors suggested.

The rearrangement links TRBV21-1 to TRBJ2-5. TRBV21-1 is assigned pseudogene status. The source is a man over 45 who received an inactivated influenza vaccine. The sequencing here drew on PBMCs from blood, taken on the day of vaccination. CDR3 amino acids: CASSKVVGWQETQYF. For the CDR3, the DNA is TGTGCCAGCAGCAAAGTTGTGGGGTGGCAAGAGACCCAGTACTTC.